This entry lists 5 T cell receptor beta chains sequenced from one sample in a study of blood T cells in healthy people across ages. Combining a sample-barcoded 5' primer with a J-beta primer mix, a second PCR ran for 7 to 11 cycles. MiXCR, applied by TCRdb to the 5' RACE reads, yields one record per CDR3 protein. This table has about 1.8 million distinct CDR3 sequences, about 49% appearing once. Sequenced sample: blood. The receptors here all came from a woman aged 40 to 50 in good health.

The chain combines TRBV5-6 with TRBJ1-5, with 7 bases matching TRBD1. Germline loops: CDR1 SGHDT, CDR2 YYEEEE. The CDR3 totals 14 residues. Losses at the gene ends were 2 bases for V and 3 bases for J; bases not matched to a gene: 2. The DNA of the CDR3 is TGTGCCAGCAGCTTCGGGACAGTCAATCAGCCCCAGCATTTT. This sequence encodes CASSFGTVNQPQHF.

The chain joins TRBV20-1 to TRBJ2-4; no reliable D call. CDR1 and CDR2 (germline): DFQATT, SNEGSKA (reference sequence). V was clipped by 0 bases and J by 2 bases, with 11 bases between them. This CDR3 is built from 15 residues. Here the CDR3 reads CSARDGSGTKNIQYF. CDR3 nucleotides: TGCAGTGCTAGAGACGGCAGTGGGACCAAAAACATTCAGTACTTC.

This clonotype came up once. The chain recombines TRBV5-1 with TRBJ2-1; D ambiguous. The CDR3 length is 15 residues. Trimming took off 7 bases at V and 0 bases at J, with 14 bases between the two ends. Germline CDR1 reads SGHRS; CDR2 reads YFSETQ. CDR3: CASEKNPGSYNEQFF. In DNA form, the CDR3 reads TGCGCCAGCGAAAAGAACCCTGGCTCCTACAATGAGCAGTTCTTC. Based on the CDR3 plus reference TRBV5-1 and TRBJ2-1, the full variable domain is KAGVTQTPRYLIKTRGQQVTLSCSPISGHRSVSWYQQTPGQGLQFLFEYFSETQRNKGNFPGRFSGRQFSNSRSEMNVSTLELGDSALYLCASEKNPGSYNEQFFGPGTRLTVL.

Here the CDR3 DNA reads TGCAGTGCTAGAGAGGCAGGGACCAGCTATGGCTACACCTTC. It encodes CSAREAGTSYGYTF. This rearrangement joins TRBV20-1 to TRBJ1-2; perhaps TRBD1 as D (5 bases). Trimming removed 0 bases from V and 4 bases from J, with 12 bases in between. Germline loops: CDR1 DFQATT, CDR2 SNEGSKA (reference sequence). The CDR3 runs to 14 residues.

This chain uses TRBV5-5 with TRBJ2-5; TRBD1 is a possible D gene (6 bases). The germline V gene has CDR1 SGHKS and CDR2 YYEKEE (reference sequence). V was pared by 2 bases and J by 2 bases, with 19 bases between. This CDR3 has 17 amino acids. Written as DNA, the CDR3 is TGTGCCAGCAGCTTCGATAGGACAGCGAGAGTACAAGAGACCCAGTACTTC. It is translated as CASSFDRTARVQETQYF.